Each of the 2 T cell receptor beta chains below was sequenced from the same sample in a study of T cell repertoires in cytomegalovirus infection. TCRdb used MiXCR to reprocess the reads, holding one entry per CDR3 protein. The sample lists roughly 180,000 distinct CDR3 sequences, approximately 18% occurring once. The material sequenced was CD8+ T cells from PBMCs. Source of these receptors: a human donor in good health (CMV status not recorded). Some clones in this sample may be carry-over from other donors' samples.

This clonotype was observed a few times. Here the CDR3 reads CSGQTGGTVGYTF. The CDR3 coding sequence is TGCAGCGGCCAGACAGGGGGCACGGTTGGCTACACCTTC. The chain is built from TRBV29-1 and TRBJ1-2; 10 nucleotides match TRBD1. There are 13 residues in the CDR3. CDR1 is SQVTM and CDR2 is ANQGSEA in the germline V gene. The ends lost 7 bases at V and 7 bases at J; junction bases unmatched: 9. Combining the CDR3 with reference TRBV29-1 and TRBJ1-2 gives the whole variable domain SAVISQKPSRDICQRGTSLTIQCQVDSQVTMMFWYRQQPGQSLTLIATANQGSEATYESGFVIDKFPISRPNLTFSTLTVSNMSPEDSSIYLCSGQTGGTVGYTFGSGTRLTVV.

This clonotype was recorded at least ten times. V is TRBV7-9 and J is TRBJ2-1; D gene unclear. V shed 0 bases and J shed 4 bases, with 13 bases lying between them. The CDR3 consists of 16 residues. Germline values: CDR1 SEHNR, CDR2 FQNEAQ (reference sequence). The CDR3 nucleotides read TGTGCCAGCAGCTTAGCGCAGGCGGAAAATTACAATGAGCAGTTCTTC. It specifies CASSLAQAENYNEQFF.